The 28 T cell receptor beta chains presented below share a single source sample, sequenced in a study of blood T cell repertoires in COVID-19. The data were produced by immunoSEQ multiplex PCR, yet TCRdb's version contains in-frame clones alone and is incomplete. Of about 150,000 clones in the sample, roughly 84% are singletons; the top ten hold just over 9.5%. The sample was peripheral blood. The receptors here all came from a woman aged 50 to 65 with acute or convalescent COVID-19.

The chain combines TRBV9 with TRBJ2-7, with 8 bases that match TRBD2. CDR1 and CDR2 from the germline V gene are SGDLS and YYNGEE. The CDR3 length is 15 residues. V was clipped by 4 bases and J by 4 bases; unmatched bases: 10. CDR3 coding DNA: TGTGCCAGCAGCTACTACAGCGGGGGTGGTTACGAGCAGTACTTC. It yields the protein CASSYYSGGGYEQYF.

The chain carries TRBV14 and TRBJ1-1, with D unclear. This CDR3 spans 14 amino acids. Germline lookup yields CDR1 SGHDN and CDR2 FVKESK. The V gene lost 1 base and the J gene lost 6 bases, with 12 bases spanning the gap. DNA for the CDR3: TGTGCCAGCAGCCAAGGAGGGTGGAGCTCTGAAGCTTTCTTT. Translation gives CASSQGGWSSEAFF.

The CDR3 DNA follows: TGTGCTAGTGGAGACTCCACGGGGACTGAAGCTTTCTTT. Translation: CASGDSTGTEAFF. V gene TRBV12-5 combines with J gene TRBJ1-1; D ambiguous. The CDR3 extends over 13 amino acids. Germline CDR1 and CDR2: LGHNT and FRNRAP. The V and J ends lost 6 bases and 5 bases respectively, with 13 bases between them.

This clone was counted once. This chain uses TRBV15 with TRBJ1-2; possibly TRBD1 for D (6 bases). CDR3 size: 15 residues. Trimming stripped 0 bases from V and 4 bases from J, with 12 bases between. CDR1 LNHNV and CDR2 YYDKDF come from the germline V gene (reference sequence). The CDR3 loop is CATSRDRGGFYGYTF. The DNA for the CDR3 is TGTGCCACCAGCAGAGACAGGGGAGGGTTCTATGGCTACACCTTC.

This chain connects TRBV4-3 to TRBJ1-1, with D hard to call. The V gene lost 0 bases and the J gene lost 1 base, with 9 bases spanning the gap. The CDR3 runs 15 residues. Germline V gene sequence: CDR1 LGHNA, CDR2 YSLEER. The CDR3 nucleotides read TGCGCCAGCAGCCAAGATTTCTTAGCGAACACTGAAGCTTTCTTT. Translated, it gives CASSQDFLANTEAFF.

The count of this clone is one. The chain joins TRBV12-3 or TRBV12-4 to TRBJ1-3; tentative D call: TRBD1 (6 bases). Trimming took off 7 bases at V and 4 bases at J, with 11 bases between the two ends. The CDR3 is 13 residues long. CDR3 amino acids: CASTTGSGNTIYF. The CDR3 nucleotides are TGTGCCAGCACCACAGGGAGCGGAAACACCATATATTTT.

V is TRBV2 and J is TRBJ2-7, with 8 bases identical to TRBD1. This CDR3 contains 15 residues. CDR1 and CDR2 (germline): SNHLY, FYNNEI. The V and J ends lost 1 base and 1 base, in that order; junction bases with no gene match: 3. CDR3 DNA sequence: TGTGCCAGCAGTGAAGGGACAGGGTATTCCTACGAGCAGTACTTC. The encoded protein is CASSEGTGYSYEQYF.

The chain uses TRBV12-3 or TRBV12-4 and TRBJ1-2, with D uncertain. The V end lost 1 base, the J end lost 8 bases, and 8 bases lay between the germline ends. CDR3 length: 12 amino acids. CDR3 region: CASSLGSGGYTF. The CDR3 nucleotides read TGTGCCAGCAGTTTAGGGAGCGGGGGCTACACCTTC.

V gene TRBV6-5 combines with J gene TRBJ2-3, with D perhaps TRBD2 (5 bases). V was clipped by 6 bases and J by 0 bases, with 10 bases between them. CDR1 is MNHEY and CDR2 is SVGAGI in the germline V gene. The CDR3 totals 14 residues. CDR3 nucleotide sequence: TGTGCCAGCAGCCCCGGCGGGAGCACAGATACGCAGTATTTT. It codes for CASSPGGSTDTQYF.

The V call is TRBV20-1, the J call TRBJ1-2; the D gene is possibly TRBD1 (6 bases). Germline CDR1 reads DFQATT; CDR2 reads SNEGSKA (reference sequence). CDR3 size: 11 residues. The germline V and J ends were trimmed by 6 bases and 4 bases, with 9 bases remaining between them. Here the CDR3 DNA reads TGCAGTGCAACGACAGGCTATGGCTACACCTTC. Residues: CSATTGYGYTF.

This chain joins TRBV28 and TRBJ1-2, with a weak D call TRBD1 (6 bases). Germline assignment: CDR1 MDHEN and CDR2 SYDVKM. The CDR3 spans 13 residues. V was pared by 7 bases and J by 8 bases, with 17 bases between. The CDR3 DNA sequence: TGTGCCAGCACATTGATGGGGGCAAAGGGCTACACCTTC. Translated: CASTLMGAKGYTF.

In this sample, this clone turned up once. The chain uses TRBV11-2 and TRBJ2-7; D gene unclear. The germline gives CDR1 SGHAT, CDR2 FQNNGV. The CDR3 spans 14 residues. The ends were cut back, 1 base at V and 6 bases at J, with 13 bases in the middle. For the CDR3, the DNA is TGTGCCAGCAGCTTAGTTGAATTTACTTCCGAGCAGTACTTC. It is translated as CASSLVEFTSEQYF.

V and J are TRBV27 and TRBJ1-1; D uncertain. Germline assignment: CDR1 MNHEY and CDR2 SMNVEV (reference sequence). The CDR3 is made up of 14 amino acids. V lost 6 bases, J lost 0 bases, and 11 bases lay in between. The CDR3 region has the DNA TGTGCCAGCAGCACGTCGGAGCTGAACACTGAAGCTTTCTTT. Amino acid sequence: CASSTSELNTEAFF.

The chain employs TRBV19 and TRBJ1-2; D is perhaps TRBD1 (6 bases). This CDR3 spans 13 amino acids. Germline assignment: CDR1 LNHDA and CDR2 SQIVND (reference sequence). V lost 0 bases and J lost 7, with 9 bases in between. CDR3 residues: CASSIEGARGYTF. CDR3 bases: TGTGCCAGTAGTATAGAGGGGGCTCGTGGCTACACCTTC. The complete variable domain, with remaining parts taken from reference TRBV19 and TRBJ1-2, reads DGGITQSPKYLFRKEGQNVTLSCEQNLNHDAMYWYRQDPGQGLRLIYYSQIVNDFQKGDIAEGYSVSREKKESFPLTVTSAQKNPTAFYLCASSIEGARGYTFGSGTRLTVV.

This chain joins TRBV19 and TRBJ1-5, with D unresolved. V lost 3 bases and J 2 bases, leaving 14 bases between the germline ends. CDR3 length equals 16 residues. Germline V lookup: CDR1 LNHDA, CDR2 SQIVND (reference sequence). Here the CDR3 reads CASSIIASVGNQPQHF. The DNA for the CDR3 is TGTGCCAGTAGTATTATAGCGTCAGTCGGCAATCAGCCCCAGCATTTT.

This chain uses TRBV20-1 with TRBJ1-2; unclear D gene. CDR3 length equals 13 residues. V was shortened by 3 bases and J by 0 bases, with 8 bases between the two germline ends. Germline CDR1 is DFQATT and CDR2 is SNEGSKA (reference sequence). The CDR3 DNA reads as TGCAGTGCTAGTTTCCCAGCTAACTATGGCTACACCTTC. Its protein product is CSASFPANYGYTF.

The chain couples TRBV19 to TRBJ1-5; tentatively, D is TRBD1 (6 bases). Germline V gene lookup returns CDR1 LNHDA and CDR2 SQIVND (reference sequence). V was clipped by 5 bases and J by 6 bases, with 26 bases between them. The CDR3 has 18 amino acids. CDR3 region: CASSAYRGTWMPLQPQHF. Here the CDR3 DNA reads TGTGCCAGTAGTGCTTATAGGGGGACATGGATGCCCCTTCAGCCCCAGCATTTT.

The chain joins TRBV6-2 or TRBV6-3 to TRBJ1-2; 7 positions match TRBD1. The germline CDR1 and CDR2 sequences are MNHEY and SVGEGT. V lost 4 bases, J lost 7 bases, and 6 bases stayed unmatched. This CDR3 spans 13 amino acids. CDR3 in amino acids: CASSSNYRGGYTF. The CDR3 coding sequence is TGTGCCAGCAGTTCGAATTACAGGGGTGGCTACACCTTC.

There are a few counts of this clone. The CDR3 is CASSLSSSYEQYF. CDR3 DNA sequence: TGTGCCAGCAGCCTTTCTAGCTCCTACGAGCAGTACTTC. The chain links TRBV4-2 to TRBJ2-7; D is ambiguous. CDR1 and CDR2 from the germline V gene are LGHNA and YNFKEQ. V was trimmed by 4 bases and J by 0 bases, leaving 7 bases between them. There are 13 residues in the CDR3.

The chain uses TRBV15 and TRBJ1-4; 7 nucleotides line up with TRBD1. CDR3 size: 15 residues. The V and J ends lost 2 bases and 4 bases, in that order; junction bases with no gene match: 4. The germline V gene encodes CDR1 LNHNV and CDR2 YYDKDF (reference sequence). Here the CDR3 DNA reads TGTGCCACCAGCAGACTCAGACAGGGTAATGAAAAACTGTTTTTT. Translation gives CATSRLRQGNEKLFF.

J is TRBJ2-1 and V is TRBV7-3, with TRBD2 identical over 7 bases. The CDR3 totals 15 residues. The V gene end was trimmed by 6 bases and the J gene end by 4 bases; junction bases not matched to a gene: 9. CDR1 SGHTA and CDR2 FQGTGA come from the germline V gene. CDR3 DNA: TGTGCCAGCAGTCCGAGCGGGATCGGATACAATGAGCAGTTCTTC. Protein sequence: CASSPSGIGYNEQFF.

The rearrangement links TRBV24-1 to TRBJ1-1; unclear D gene. The CDR3 has 13 amino acids. V was trimmed by 1 base and J by 1 base, leaving 3 bases between them. Germline CDR1 and CDR2: KGHDR and SFDVKD. In nucleotides, the CDR3 is TGTGCCACCAGTGATTTTCGGAACACTGAAGCTTTCTTT. Its protein product is CATSDFRNTEAFF.

This clone was seen a single time. The chain is built from TRBV5-4 and TRBJ1-4, with 7 positions matching TRBD1. V dropped 3 bases and J dropped 2; count of bases not matched to a gene: 4. The CDR3 is 15 residues long. Germline values: CDR1 SGHNT, CDR2 YYREEE (reference sequence). Written as DNA, the CDR3 is TGTGCCAGCAGCTGGAGAGGGGGCACTAATGAAAAACTGTTTTTT. It codes for CASSWRGGTNEKLFF. The complete variable domain, with remaining parts taken from reference TRBV5-4 and TRBJ1-4, reads ETGVTQSPTHLIKTRGQQVTLRCSSQSGHNTVSWYQQALGQGPQFIFQYYREEENGRGNFPPRFSGLQFPNYSSELNVNALELDDSALYLCASSWRGGTNEKLFFGSGTQLSVL.

The chain carries TRBV4-2 and TRBJ2-1; 14 nucleotides line up with TRBD2. V lost 1 base, J lost 8 bases, and 4 bases stayed unmatched. CDR1 and CDR2 from the germline V gene are LGHNA and YNFKEQ. This CDR3 region has 16 residues. The CDR3 DNA is TGTGCCAGCAGCCAAGGACTAGCGGGAGGGTTCGATGAGCAGTTCTTC. This sequence encodes CASSQGLAGGFDEQFF.

The sample holds a few counts of this clone. The chain has TRBV27 and TRBJ1-4; tentatively, D is TRBD1 (6 bases). Germline V CDR1 and CDR2: MNHEY, SMNVEV (reference sequence). The CDR3 totals 15 residues. The V end lost 6 bases, the J end lost 6 bases, and 17 bases lay between the germline ends. In DNA form, the CDR3 reads TGTGCCAGCAGCCCTCGCAGGGGCTTGTATGAAAAACTGTTTTTT. Translation gives CASSPRRGLYEKLFF.

The chain has TRBV7-9 and TRBJ2-2, with 9 bases lining up with TRBD2. From germline, CDR1 is SEHNR and CDR2 FQNEAQ (reference sequence). Trimming at V came to 10 bases and at J to 3 bases, leaving 9 bases not matched to a gene. This CDR3 comprises 15 residues. CDR3: CATGGVAGDTGELFF. CDR3 sequence (DNA): TGTGCCACCGGCGGGGTAGCGGGAGACACCGGGGAGCTGTTTTTT.

The chain couples TRBV6-5 to TRBJ2-3, with TRBD1 identical over 10 bases. The CDR3 totals 14 residues. Germline CDR1 MNHEY, CDR2 SVGAGI. The junction had 6 bases not matched to a gene; V was cut back by 8 bases and J by 4 bases. The CDR3 is CASLTGGEADTQYF. CDR3 bases: TGTGCCAGCTTGACAGGGGGCGAGGCAGATACGCAGTATTTT.

V is TRBV19 and J is TRBJ2-3; 12 bases are a match to TRBD2. Germline V gives CDR1 LNHDA, CDR2 SQIVND (reference sequence). Trimming at V came to 7 bases and at J to 4 bases, leaving 6 bases not matched to a gene. The CDR3 extends over 15 amino acids. CDR3 protein: CASTPSGRGADTQYF. The CDR3 DNA sequence: TGTGCCAGTACCCCTAGCGGGAGGGGGGCAGATACGCAGTATTTT.